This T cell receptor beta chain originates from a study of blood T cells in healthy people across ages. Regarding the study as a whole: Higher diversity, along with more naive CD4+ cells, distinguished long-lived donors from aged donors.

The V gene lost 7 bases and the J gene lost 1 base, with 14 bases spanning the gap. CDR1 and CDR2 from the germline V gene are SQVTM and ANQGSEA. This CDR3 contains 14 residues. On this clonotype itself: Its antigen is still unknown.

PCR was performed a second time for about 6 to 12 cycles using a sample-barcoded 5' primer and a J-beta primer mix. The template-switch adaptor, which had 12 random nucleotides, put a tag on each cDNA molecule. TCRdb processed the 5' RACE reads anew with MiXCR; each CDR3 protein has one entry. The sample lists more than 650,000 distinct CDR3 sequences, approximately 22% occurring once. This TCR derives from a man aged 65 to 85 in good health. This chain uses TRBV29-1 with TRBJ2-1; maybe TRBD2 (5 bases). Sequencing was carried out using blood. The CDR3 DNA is TGCAGCGCCAACGGGGTGGGTTCCTACAATGAGCAGTTCTTC. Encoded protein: CSANGVGSYNEQFF.